The text below deals with one T cell receptor beta chain. Its matching antigen is unknown. The protocol was immunoSEQ multiplex PCR, while the TCRdb copy is restricted to in-frame clones and leaves out a portion. Of about 190,000 clones listed, just over 90% were seen once; the top ten hold roughly 0.98%. Germline-derived CDR1 and CDR2 are SGHNT and YYREEE (reference sequence). This CDR3 is 13 amino acids long. V lost 2 bases, J lost 2 bases, and 1 base stayed unmatched. These data are taken from a study of T cell responses to AZD1222 COVID-19 vaccine. Study-wide points: Seropositive at baseline were only a handful of AZD1222 recipients. The CD4 TCRs associated with vaccination extended across spike and predominated at 160-218 and 743-854. Donors skewed white British and female; clonal diversity was possibly underestimated. Sampled repertoires all dated from after the peak T cell response.

This sequence originates from an adult in good health. V and J are TRBV5-4 and TRBJ2-7; 7 nucleotides match TRBD1. The input for sequencing was peripheral blood, taken on day 0 of AZD1222 vaccination. CDR3 region: CASSLQGTYEQYF. The CDR3 DNA follows: TGTGCCAGCAGCTTACAGGGGACCTACGAGCAGTACTTC.